Listed below are T cell receptor beta chains from one sample, sequenced in a study of cytomegalovirus exposure and HLA in healthy donors. TCRdb's table, derived via immunoSEQ multiplex PCR, lists solely in-frame clones and lacks some. This sample has around 150,000 clones, with around 68% found just once. Sequences were obtained from PBMCs. The origin of the receptors is a man aged 50 or older in good health and CMV-seronegative. The CDR3 runs from the conserved cysteine through the conserved F or W. The order of the fields is D gene, clone size, V gene, J gene, CDR3 DNA, CDR3 protein. D genes are given only for firm matches. Size is stated for part of the rows, as once, few or many counts, or as a class when the clone is expanded.

D gene: -
clone size: few
V gene: TRBV9
J gene: TRBJ1-1
CDR3 DNA: TGTGCCAGCAGCGCTCAGGGGAACACTGAAGCTTTCTTT
CDR3 protein: CASSAQGNTEAFF

D gene: TRBD2
clone size: -
V gene: TRBV15
J gene: TRBJ2-2
CDR3 DNA: TGTGCCACCAGCAGAGTTAAACTAGCGGGGGGGACCGGGGAGCTGTTTTTT
CDR3 protein: CATSRVKLAGGTGELFF

D gene: TRBD2
clone size: -
V gene: TRBV9
J gene: TRBJ2-1
CDR3 DNA: TGTGCCAGCAGCTCCAGAGGCGGGGGTAGCTCCTACAATGAGCAGTTCTTC
CDR3 protein: CASSSRGGGSSYNEQFF

D gene: TRBD2
clone size: -
V gene: TRBV4-2
J gene: TRBJ2-1
CDR3 DNA: TGTGAGCCCAGCAGCCAAATGACTAGCGGGGGGGCGGGAAATGAGCAGTTCTTC
CDR3 protein: CEPSSQMTSGGAGNEQFF

D gene: TRBD1
clone size: few
V gene: TRBV27
J gene: TRBJ1-2
CDR3 DNA: TGTGCCAGCCAAACAGGACAGGGTCGGGGCTACACCTTC
CDR3 protein: CASQTGQGRGYTF

D gene: TRBD1
clone size: -
V gene: TRBV19
J gene: TRBJ2-7
CDR3 DNA: TGTGCCAGTAGTAAGGGACAGGGGATCTACGAGCAGTACTTC
CDR3 protein: CASSKGQGIYEQYF

D gene: TRBD1
clone size: few
V gene: TRBV27
J gene: TRBJ2-1
CDR3 DNA: TGTGCCAGCGTATGGGGGTCAGGGGGCGGAGGTGAGCAGTTCTTC
CDR3 protein: CASVWGSGGGGEQFF

D gene: TRBD2
clone size: few
V gene: TRBV28
J gene: TRBJ2-7
CDR3 DNA: TGTGCCAGCAGTTTAGGGGATCGGGGACTAGCGGGGGGATTCGGATCCTACTACGAGCAGTACTTC
CDR3 protein: CASSLGDRGLAGGFGSYYEQYF

D gene: TRBD1
clone size: few
V gene: TRBV28
J gene: TRBJ1-1
CDR3 DNA: TGTGCCAGCAGTGACACTGGACAGGGAATTGAAGCTTTCTTT
CDR3 protein: CASSDTGQGIEAFF

D gene: -
clone size: few
V gene: TRBV5-1
J gene: TRBJ1-6
CDR3 DNA: TGCGCCAGCAGCTTGGTCCCAGGGGTGAATAATTCACCCCTCCACTTT
CDR3 protein: CASSLVPGVNNSPLHF

D gene: -
clone size: -
V gene: TRBV4-2
J gene: TRBJ2-1
CDR3 DNA: TGTGCCAGCAGCCCCTCGATAATCCGGGGGGCCGTTCCCCTGTGGAGATACAATGAGCAGTTCTTC
CDR3 protein: CASSPSIIRGAVPLWRYNEQFF

D gene: TRBD1
clone size: -
V gene: TRBV5-4
J gene: TRBJ1-6
CDR3 DNA: TGTGCCAGCAGCCCCCGACAGGGACCCCTCCACTTT
CDR3 protein: CASSPRQGPLHF

D gene: TRBD1
clone size: once
V gene: TRBV2
J gene: TRBJ2-2
CDR3 DNA: TGTGCCAGCACCCCCAGTTTGACAGGGGGCCCCACCGGGGAGCTGTTTTTT
CDR3 protein: CASTPSLTGGPTGELFF

D gene: -
clone size: -
V gene: TRBV19
J gene: TRBJ1-3
CDR3 DNA: TGTGCCAGTAGTAGGGGGCTCGGAAACACCATATATTTT
CDR3 protein: CASSRGLGNTIYF

D gene: -
clone size: -
V gene: TRBV7-9
J gene: TRBJ1-5
CDR3 DNA: TGTGCCAGCAGCACGATAGATCAGCCCCAGCATTTT
CDR3 protein: CASSTIDQPQHF

D gene: -
clone size: -
V gene: TRBV19
J gene: TRBJ1-1
CDR3 DNA: TGTGCCAGTAGTACTCAGGCTCGGAACACTGAAGCTTTCTTT
CDR3 protein: CASSTQARNTEAFF

D gene: -
clone size: -
V gene: TRBV28
J gene: TRBJ1-4
CDR3 DNA: TGTGCCAGCAGTCCCCGGCTCTCGGGGTTTAATGAAAAACTGTTTTTT
CDR3 protein: CASSPRLSGFNEKLFF

D gene: -
clone size: once
V gene: TRBV6-4
J gene: TRBJ2-2
CDR3 DNA: TGTGCCAGCAGTGCAGAGGTCGTCGGGGAGCTGTTTTTT
CDR3 protein: CASSAEVVGELFF

D gene: TRBD1
clone size: -
V gene: TRBV4-2
J gene: TRBJ2-2
CDR3 DNA: TGTGCCAGCAGCCAACTACCGGGACAGGTGAACACCGGGGAGCTGTTTTTT
CDR3 protein: CASSQLPGQVNTGELFF

D gene: TRBD1
clone size: -
V gene: TRBV10-3
J gene: TRBJ2-5
CDR3 DNA: TGTGCCATCAGTGCGCCCCGAACAGGGGTGGGGGAGACCCAGTACTTC
CDR3 protein: CAISAPRTGVGETQYF

D gene: -
clone size: -
V gene: TRBV7-2
J gene: TRBJ2-1
CDR3 DNA: TGTGCCAGCAGCTTACGAGGCGGGTACTCCTACAATGAGCAGTTCTTC
CDR3 protein: CASSLRGGYSYNEQFF

D gene: -
clone size: few
V gene: TRBV9
J gene: TRBJ2-3
CDR3 DNA: TGTGCCAGCAGCGTAGTCCAGGCGGGGAACACAGATACGCAGTATTTT
CDR3 protein: CASSVVQAGNTDTQYF

D gene: TRBD1
clone size: once
V gene: TRBV19
J gene: TRBJ1-6
CDR3 DNA: TGTGCCAGTAGTGAGGGACAGGGCCTTGGTTCACCCCTCCACTTT
CDR3 protein: CASSEGQGLGSPLHF

D gene: -
clone size: -
V gene: TRBV5-6
J gene: TRBJ1-2
CDR3 DNA: TGTGCCAGCAGCCAGGGGTATGGCTACACCTTC
CDR3 protein: CASSQGYGYTF

D gene: -
clone size: -
V gene: TRBV5-4
J gene: TRBJ2-7
CDR3 DNA: TGTGCCAGCAGCTTAGACCAGGCGGGACCCCTATCCTACGAGCAGTACTTC
CDR3 protein: CASSLDQAGPLSYEQYF

D gene: -
clone size: -
V gene: TRBV5-6
J gene: TRBJ1-4
CDR3 DNA: TGTGCCAGCAGCCGGGCGGGGGCCATGAATGAAAAACTGTTTTTT
CDR3 protein: CASSRAGAMNEKLFF

D gene: TRBD1
clone size: few
V gene: TRBV6-1
J gene: TRBJ1-5
CDR3 DNA: TGTGCCAGCAGGGGGACAGGGTATCAGCCCCAGCATTTT
CDR3 protein: CASRGTGYQPQHF

D gene: -
clone size: once
V gene: TRBV25-1
J gene: TRBJ1-2
CDR3 DNA: TGTGCCAGCAGTGTTGGGGGGGGCTACACCTTC
CDR3 protein: CASSVGGGYTF

D gene: -
clone size: few
V gene: TRBV10-3
J gene: TRBJ2-5
CDR3 DNA: TGTGCCATCAGTGAGTCGACTCAGGGGTACGAGACCCAGTACTTC
CDR3 protein: CAISESTQGYETQYF

D gene: TRBD2
clone size: -
V gene: TRBV13
J gene: TRBJ2-5
CDR3 DNA: TGTGCCAGCAGGGAGGCGGGGGGCGGTGAGACCCAGTACTTC
CDR3 protein: CASREAGGGETQYF

D gene: -
clone size: -
V gene: TRBV7-2
J gene: TRBJ2-3
CDR3 DNA: TGTGCCAGCAGCTTTAAAAGTGCGGATACGCAGTATTTT
CDR3 protein: CASSFKSADTQYF

D gene: TRBD2
clone size: -
V gene: TRBV4-3
J gene: TRBJ2-3
CDR3 DNA: TGCGCCAGCAGCCTGGGACTAGCGGGGGGCCTTCCGCCCACAGATACGCAGTATTTT
CDR3 protein: CASSLGLAGGLPPTDTQYF

D gene: TRBD1
clone size: -
V gene: TRBV27
J gene: TRBJ1-1
CDR3 DNA: TGTGCCAGCAGGGGACAGTTGAACACTGAAGCTTTCTTT
CDR3 protein: CASRGQLNTEAFF

D gene: TRBD2
clone size: -
V gene: TRBV4-2
J gene: TRBJ2-4
CDR3 DNA: TGTGCCAGCAGCCAATCCGGGACTAGCGGGGGGGCCAGGTACATTCAGTACTTC
CDR3 protein: CASSQSGTSGGARYIQYF

D gene: -
clone size: -
V gene: TRBV6-5
J gene: TRBJ1-3
CDR3 DNA: TGTGCCAGCAGTTACGACAGGAACTCTGGAAACACCATATATTTT
CDR3 protein: CASSYDRNSGNTIYF

D gene: TRBD2
clone size: few
V gene: TRBV11-2
J gene: TRBJ2-3
CDR3 DNA: TGTGCCAGCAGCCGACTAGCGGGGGGTGACACAGATACGCAGTATTTT
CDR3 protein: CASSRLAGGDTDTQYF

D gene: TRBD1
clone size: -
V gene: TRBV5-1
J gene: TRBJ1-1
CDR3 DNA: TGCGCCAGCAGCGCTCCGGGACAGGCGAACACTGAAGCTTTCTTT
CDR3 protein: CASSAPGQANTEAFF

D gene: -
clone size: -
V gene: TRBV4-2
J gene: TRBJ1-1
CDR3 DNA: TGTGCCAGCAGCCAAGTTGGCAGGGGCCCCGGGACTGAAGCTTTCTTT
CDR3 protein: CASSQVGRGPGTEAFF

D gene: -
clone size: once
V gene: TRBV7-2
J gene: TRBJ1-5
CDR3 DNA: TGTGCCAGCAGCTTAAACGCGGCCAATCAGCCCCAGCATTTT
CDR3 protein: CASSLNAANQPQHF

D gene: -
clone size: -
V gene: TRBV6-6
J gene: TRBJ1-5
CDR3 DNA: TGTGCCAGCAGTTACCCTGACGGAGGTCAGCCCCAGCATTTT
CDR3 protein: CASSYPDGGQPQHF

D gene: -
clone size: -
V gene: TRBV13
J gene: TRBJ2-1
CDR3 DNA: TGTGCCAGCAGCTTTTGGCAGGGTGACAATGAGCAGTTCTTC
CDR3 protein: CASSFWQGDNEQFF

D gene: -
clone size: few
V gene: TRBV28
J gene: TRBJ1-1
CDR3 DNA: TGTGCCAGCAGTCTCTTACCAGGGTTGGGGACTGAAGCTTTCTTT
CDR3 protein: CASSLLPGLGTEAFF

D gene: -
clone size: -
V gene: TRBV9
J gene: TRBJ2-1
CDR3 DNA: TGTGCCAGCAGCGTAGGTGGCAGGGGCAACTACAATGAGCAGTTCTTC
CDR3 protein: CASSVGGRGNYNEQFF

D gene: -
clone size: -
V gene: TRBV12-5
J gene: TRBJ1-2
CDR3 DNA: TGTGCTAGTGGTTTCGGGGGCTATGGCTACACCTTC
CDR3 protein: CASGFGGYGYTF

D gene: -
clone size: -
V gene: TRBV5-1
J gene: TRBJ1-1
CDR3 DNA: TGCGCCAGCAGCAAAGGAGGCGAAGCTTTCTTT
CDR3 protein: CASSKGGEAFF

D gene: -
clone size: -
V gene: TRBV5-6
J gene: TRBJ1-3
CDR3 DNA: TGTGCCAGCAGTTCCGCCCCCACAGGCTCTGGAAACACCATATATTTT
CDR3 protein: CASSSAPTGSGNTIYF

D gene: -
clone size: -
V gene: TRBV25-1
J gene: TRBJ2-7
CDR3 DNA: TGTGCCAGCAGTGATATGGCGGAGTCCCCCTACGAGCAGTACTTC
CDR3 protein: CASSDMAESPYEQYF

D gene: -
clone size: -
V gene: TRBV5-5
J gene: TRBJ2-5
CDR3 DNA: TGTGCCAGCAGCTTGGCTGGATCCGGGGAAGAGACCCAGTACTTC
CDR3 protein: CASSLAGSGEETQYF

D gene: -
clone size: few
V gene: TRBV7-9
J gene: TRBJ1-1
CDR3 DNA: TGTGCCATAAGGGAGGGGAACACTGAAGCTTTCTTT
CDR3 protein: CAIREGNTEAFF

D gene: -
clone size: -
V gene: TRBV19
J gene: TRBJ1-1
CDR3 DNA: TGTGCCAGTAGTCGGGGACAACTGAACACTGAAGCTTTCTTT
CDR3 protein: CASSRGQLNTEAFF

D gene: TRBD2
clone size: few
V gene: TRBV10-3
J gene: TRBJ2-1
CDR3 DNA: TGTGCCATCAGTGAAAGCGGGGGGGCTAGAGAGCAGTTCTTC
CDR3 protein: CAISESGGAREQFF

D gene: -
clone size: -
V gene: TRBV4-1
J gene: TRBJ2-1
CDR3 DNA: TGCGCCAGCAGCCAAGGGTTTCGGGACTTCTACAATGAGCAGTTCTTC
CDR3 protein: CASSQGFRDFYNEQFF

D gene: TRBD1
clone size: -
V gene: TRBV6-1
J gene: TRBJ1-6
CDR3 DNA: TGTGCCAGCAGTACCTCGGACAGGTTCAGATCGCCCCTCCACTTT
CDR3 protein: CASSTSDRFRSPLHF

D gene: TRBD1
clone size: -
V gene: TRBV5-1
J gene: TRBJ2-5
CDR3 DNA: TGCGCCAGCAGCTTGGCCCTCCAGGACAGGGTGCGGGGAGAGACCCAGTACTTC
CDR3 protein: CASSLALQDRVRGETQYF

D gene: TRBD1
clone size: -
V gene: TRBV4-1
J gene: TRBJ1-1
CDR3 DNA: TGCGCCAGCAGCCAGAATACAGGGGGAATGAACACTGAAGCTTTCTTT
CDR3 protein: CASSQNTGGMNTEAFF

D gene: -
clone size: -
V gene: TRBV28
J gene: TRBJ2-2
CDR3 DNA: TGTGCCAGCAGTTTGGTAGGGCAGGGGAACACCGGGGAGCTGTTTTTT
CDR3 protein: CASSLVGQGNTGELFF

D gene: -
clone size: few
V gene: TRBV29-1
J gene: TRBJ2-2
CDR3 DNA: TGCAGCGTTGCCTTGTTCCAGGGCGGGGAGCTGTTTTTT
CDR3 protein: CSVALFQGGELFF

D gene: -
clone size: -
V gene: TRBV18
J gene: TRBJ2-3
CDR3 DNA: TGTGCCAGCTCACCACAGGGGGTCCTCACAGATACGCAGTATTTT
CDR3 protein: CASSPQGVLTDTQYF